The 19 T cell receptor beta chains listed next were all sequenced from one sample in a study of blood T cell repertoires in COVID-19. This table comes from immunoSEQ multiplex PCR, and its TCRdb copy is limited to in-frame clones, with some not included. The sample includes 150,000 or so clones, roughly 86% of them seen just once. The sequencing sample was made of peripheral blood. The receptors derive from a woman in her seventies with COVID-19, enrolled during active disease.

The V and J genes are TRBV6-5 and TRBJ2-1; 7 nucleotides line up with TRBD1. Looked up from germline, CDR1 is MNHEY and CDR2 is SVGAGI. The CDR3 has 15 amino acids. The ends lost 7 bases at V and 3 bases at J; junction bases unmatched: 9. CDR3 loop: CASILDRDNYNEQFF. Written as DNA, the CDR3 is TGTGCCAGCATTCTAGACAGGGATAACTACAATGAGCAGTTCTTC.

The V gene is TRBV3-1 (or the pseudogene TRBV3-2), the J gene TRBJ1-6; 7 positions match TRBD1. Trimming removed 5 bases from V and 4 bases from J; junction bases left unmatched: 2. The CDR3 spans 14 residues. Looked up from germline, CDR1 is LGHDT and CDR2 is YNNKEL (reference sequence). CDR3 protein: CASSEGQYNSPLHF. The CDR3 DNA reads TGTGCCAGCAGCGAGGGACAGTATAATTCACCCCTCCACTTT.

The rearrangement uses TRBV28 and TRBJ1-5, with D unclear. Germline-derived CDR1 and CDR2 are MDHEN and SYDVKM. CDR3 length equals 15 residues. V shed 2 bases and J shed 0 bases, with 8 bases lying between them. The CDR3 reads CASSLRRLSNQPQHF. The DNA for the CDR3 is TGTGCCAGCAGTTTACGGCGGCTTAGCAATCAGCCCCAGCATTTT.

The chain carries TRBV29-1 and TRBJ1-5; D is unresolved. V dropped 1 base and J dropped 6 bases, with 7 bases sitting between them. This CDR3 contains 12 residues. Germline V lookup: CDR1 SQVTM, CDR2 ANQGSEA. Here the CDR3 reads CSVEAVGQPQHF. The CDR3 DNA follows: TGCAGCGTTGAAGCAGTTGGTCAGCCCCAGCATTTT.

V is TRBV18 and J is TRBJ1-3; 9 bases agree with TRBD1. The length of the CDR3 is 16 residues. Germline V gene data show CDR1 as KGHSH and CDR2 as LQKENI. The V gene end was trimmed by 3 bases and the J gene end by 7 bases; junction bases not matched to a gene: 10. The CDR3 sequence: CASSPQRTGDWNTIYF. The DNA for the CDR3 is TGTGCCAGCTCACCGCAGCGGACAGGGGACTGGAACACCATATATTTT.

Concerning this clone itself: A junction end diverges from the germline sequence, so it may reflect a read error. At the DNA level, this CDR3 is encoded by other sequences in the same sample as well. This chain connects TRBV10-3 to TRBJ1-6; 8 bases align to TRBD1. The CDR3 loop spans 15 amino acids. Germline V gives CDR1 ENHRY, CDR2 SYGVKD. The DNA for the CDR3 is TGTGCTATCAGTGAGGGTAGGACAGGGAATTCACCCCTCCACTTT. As protein: CAISEGRTGNSPLHF.

This sequence joins TRBV2 and TRBJ2-3; 10 nucleotides match TRBD2. Germline loops: CDR1 SNHLY, CDR2 FYNNEI. J was trimmed by 4 bases and V by 1 base; bases with no gene match: 5. This CDR3 comprises 16 residues. For the CDR3, the DNA is TGTGCCAGCAGTGAAGTAGCTAGCGGGGGATCAGATACGCAGTATTTT. Protein sequence: CASSEVASGGSDTQYF.

The chain uses TRBV19 and TRBJ1-2; 7 nucleotides match TRBD1. The CDR3 consists of 14 residues. Germline V CDR1 and CDR2: LNHDA, SQIVND (reference sequence). The J segment lost 8 bases and the V segment lost 4 bases, leaving 10 bases of the junction unmatched. This CDR3 is CASSRDTGATGYTF. CDR3 bases: TGTGCCAGTAGTAGGGATACAGGGGCTACAGGCTACACCTTC.

This chain joins TRBV5-1 and TRBJ2-3; possibly TRBD1 for D (6 bases). From germline, CDR1 is SGHRS and CDR2 YFSETQ. The CDR3 consists of 15 residues. Trimming removed 0 bases at V and 4 bases at J, with 12 bases between. The chain's CDR3 is CASSLAGQPADTQYF. Here the CDR3 DNA reads TGCGCCAGCAGCTTGGCCGGACAGCCCGCAGATACGCAGTATTTT.

The chain is built from TRBV30 and TRBJ1-3; 9 positions match TRBD1. J was trimmed by 3 bases and V by 4 bases; bases with no gene match: 7. The germline V gene encodes CDR1 GTSNPN and CDR2 SVGIG (reference sequence). The CDR3 is made up of 15 amino acids. CDR3 sequence (DNA): TGTGCCTGGAAGCCGGGACAGGGAATTGGAAACACCATATATTTT. Amino acid sequence: CAWKPGQGIGNTIYF.

The rearrangement joins TRBV12-3 or TRBV12-4 to TRBJ2-1; 10 bases align to TRBD1. This CDR3 has 12 residues. V gave up 5 bases and J gave up 14 bases; unmatched junction bases: 6. The CDR3 loop is CASSLGQGSEFF. For the CDR3, the DNA is TGTGCCAGCAGTCTGGGACAGGGGAGTGAGTTCTTC.

The chain employs TRBV19 and TRBJ2-1, with TRBD1 identical over 8 bases. J lost 8 bases, V lost 10 bases, and 4 bases had no gene match. This CDR3 is 11 amino acids long. CDR1 and CDR2 (germline): LNHDA, SQIVND (reference sequence). Here the CDR3 DNA reads TGTGCCATCCAGGGGGCCGATGAGCAGTTCTTC. As protein: CAIQGADEQFF.

The chain links TRBV19 to TRBJ1-6; 7 nucleotides match TRBD1. J gave up 8 bases and V 4 bases, and 14 bases lay outside the gene matches. The CDR3 runs to 17 residues. The V gene's germline CDR1 is LNHDA and CDR2 SQIVND (reference sequence). CDR3 residues: CASSKEPHRGFDSPLHF. CDR3 DNA sequence: TGTGCCAGTAGTAAGGAACCGCACAGGGGTTTCGATTCACCCCTCCACTTT.

The chain combines TRBV19 with TRBJ1-6; D may be TRBD1 (5 bases). Trimming took 4 bases from V and 5 from J, leaving 27 bases between them. CDR3 length: 20 amino acids. Germline V gene sequence: CDR1 LNHDA, CDR2 SQIVND (reference sequence). The CDR3 is CASSNAVRGFALAHNSPLHF. Written as DNA, the CDR3 is TGTGCCAGTAGTAATGCAGTAAGGGGTTTCGCGTTGGCTCATAATTCACCCCTCCACTTT.

This clone was recorded once. V usage is TRBV7-2 and J usage is TRBJ1-2; a weak D match, TRBD1 (6 bases). The CDR3 runs 15 residues. Trimming took 5 bases from V and 4 from J, leaving 17 bases between them. Germline V lookup: CDR1 SGHTA, CDR2 FQGNSA. Written as DNA, the CDR3 is TGTGCCAGCAGCACATACTCGACAGGAACCTATGGCTACACCTTC. Translating it yields CASSTYSTGTYGYTF. Full variable domain (missing parts from reference TRBV7-2 and TRBJ1-2): GAGVSQSPSNKVTEKGKDVELRCDPISGHTALYWYRQSLGQGLEFLIYFQGNSAPDKSGLPSDRFSAERTGGSVSTLTIQRTQQEDSAVYLCASSTYSTGTYGYTFGSGTRLTVV.

This chain uses TRBV10-1 with TRBJ1-5, with a possible D match to TRBD1 (5 bases). The germline CDR1 and CDR2 sequences are WNHNN and SYGVQD (reference sequence). V lost 0 bases and J lost 6, with 12 bases in between. CDR3 length: 15 residues. Here the CDR3 reads CASSESSGFGQPQHF. As DNA, the CDR3 is TGCGCCAGCAGTGAGTCTTCAGGGTTCGGTCAGCCCCAGCATTTT.

This sequence joins TRBV28 and TRBJ2-7, with TRBD1 identical over 10 bases. V lost 6 bases and J lost 3; bases outside the gene matches: 8. Per germline, CDR1 MDHEN and CDR2 SYDVKM. This CDR3 spans 15 amino acids. CDR3 bases: TGTGCCAGCAGAGAGGGACAGGGGTCCATCTACGAGCAGTACTTC. Encoded protein: CASREGQGSIYEQYF.

The rearrangement joins TRBV5-1 to TRBJ2-7; 8 bases map to TRBD1. The germline V gene encodes CDR1 SGHRS and CDR2 YFSETQ. This CDR3 comprises 13 residues. After removal of 4 bases from V and 5 bases from J, the junction contained 5 bases not matched to a gene. The CDR3: CASSPGDRNEQYF. CDR3 coding DNA: TGCGCCAGCAGCCCAGGGGACAGGAACGAGCAGTACTTC.

CDR3 DNA sequence: TGTGCCTGGAGCGGACTTTTCGGTGAAAAACTGTTTTTT. The encoded protein is CAWSGLFGEKLFF. The chain recombines TRBV30 with TRBJ1-4; D gene unclear. Germline V gene sequence: CDR1 GTSNPN, CDR2 SVGIG (reference sequence). V was clipped by 3 bases and J by 7 bases, with 12 bases between them. The CDR3 runs to 13 residues. The variable domain in full, with the rest retrieved from reference TRBV30 and TRBJ1-4, is SQTIHQWPATLVQPVGSPLSLECTVEGTSNPNLYWYRQAAGRGLQLLFYSVGIGQISSEVPQNLSASRPQDRQFILSSKKLLLSDSGFYLCAWSGLFGEKLFFGSGTQLSVL.